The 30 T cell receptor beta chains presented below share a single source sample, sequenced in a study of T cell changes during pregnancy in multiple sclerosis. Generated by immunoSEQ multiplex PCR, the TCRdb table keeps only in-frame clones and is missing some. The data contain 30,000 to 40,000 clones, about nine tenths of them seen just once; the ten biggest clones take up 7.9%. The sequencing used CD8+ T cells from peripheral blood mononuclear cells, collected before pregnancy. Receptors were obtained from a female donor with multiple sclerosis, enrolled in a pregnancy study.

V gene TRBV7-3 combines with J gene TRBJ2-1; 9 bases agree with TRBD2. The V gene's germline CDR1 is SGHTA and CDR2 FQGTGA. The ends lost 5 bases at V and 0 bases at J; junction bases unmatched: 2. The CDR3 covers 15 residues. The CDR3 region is CASSLSGSSYNEQFF. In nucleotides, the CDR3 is TGTGCCAGCAGCCTTAGCGGGAGCTCCTACAATGAGCAGTTCTTC.

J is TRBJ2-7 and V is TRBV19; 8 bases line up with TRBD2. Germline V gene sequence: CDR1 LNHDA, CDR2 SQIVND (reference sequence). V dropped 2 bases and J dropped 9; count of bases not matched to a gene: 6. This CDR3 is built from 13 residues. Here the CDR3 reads CASSIYGREVQYF. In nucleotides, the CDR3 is TGTGCCAGTAGTATATACGGGAGGGAGGTGCAGTACTTC.

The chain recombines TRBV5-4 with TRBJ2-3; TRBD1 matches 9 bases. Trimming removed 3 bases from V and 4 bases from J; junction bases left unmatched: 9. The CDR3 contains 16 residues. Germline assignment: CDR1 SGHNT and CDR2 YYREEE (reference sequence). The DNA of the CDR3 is TGTGCCAGCAGCTGGAACAGGGGGCGAGGGTCAGATACGCAGTATTTT. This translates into CASSWNRGRGSDTQYF. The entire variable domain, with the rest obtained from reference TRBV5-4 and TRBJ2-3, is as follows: ETGVTQSPTHLIKTRGQQVTLRCSSQSGHNTVSWYQQALGQGPQFIFQYYREEENGRGNFPPRFSGLQFPNYSSELNVNALELDDSALYLCASSWNRGRGSDTQYFGPGTRLTVL.

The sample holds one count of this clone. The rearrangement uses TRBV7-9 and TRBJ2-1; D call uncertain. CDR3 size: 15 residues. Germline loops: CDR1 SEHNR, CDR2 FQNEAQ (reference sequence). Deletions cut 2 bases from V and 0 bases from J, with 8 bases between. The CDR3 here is CASSLLVSSYNEQFF. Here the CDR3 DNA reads TGTGCCAGCAGCTTACTCGTTAGCTCCTACAATGAGCAGTTCTTC.

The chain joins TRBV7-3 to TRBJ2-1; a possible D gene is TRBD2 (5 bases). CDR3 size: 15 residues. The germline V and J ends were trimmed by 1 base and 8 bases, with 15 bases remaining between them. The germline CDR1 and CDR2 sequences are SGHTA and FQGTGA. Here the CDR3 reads CASSLKAGTSHEQFF. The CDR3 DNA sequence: TGTGCCAGCAGCTTAAAAGCCGGAACTAGTCATGAGCAGTTCTTC.

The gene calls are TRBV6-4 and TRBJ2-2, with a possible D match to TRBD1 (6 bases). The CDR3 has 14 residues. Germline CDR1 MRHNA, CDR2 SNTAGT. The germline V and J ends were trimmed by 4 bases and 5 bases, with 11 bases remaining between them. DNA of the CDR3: TGTGCCAGCAGTGTCCACAGGGATACCGGGGAGCTGTTTTTT. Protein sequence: CASSVHRDTGELFF.

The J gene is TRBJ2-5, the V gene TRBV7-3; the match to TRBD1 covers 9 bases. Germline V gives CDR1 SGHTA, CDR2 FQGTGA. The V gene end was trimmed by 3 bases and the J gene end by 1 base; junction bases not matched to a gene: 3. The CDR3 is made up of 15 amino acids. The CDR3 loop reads CASSLGQGGQETQYF. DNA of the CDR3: TGTGCCAGCAGCTTGGGACAGGGAGGCCAAGAGACCCAGTACTTC.

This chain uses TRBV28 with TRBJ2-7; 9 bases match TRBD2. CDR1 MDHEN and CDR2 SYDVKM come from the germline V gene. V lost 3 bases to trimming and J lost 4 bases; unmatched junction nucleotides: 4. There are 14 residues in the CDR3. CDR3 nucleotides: TGTGCCAGCAGTTTGGGTCTAGCGGGATACGAGCAGTACTTC. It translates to CASSLGLAGYEQYF.

DNA for the CDR3: TGTGCCAGCAGTTTAACCGGACAGGGGGCGCATGAGCAGTTCTTC. It yields the protein CASSLTGQGAHEQFF. This rearrangement joins TRBV28 to TRBJ2-1; 11 bases match TRBD1. Germline V gene lookup returns CDR1 MDHEN and CDR2 SYDVKM. The V segment lost 2 bases and the J segment 8 bases; nucleotides outside the gene matches: 5. This CDR3 is built from 15 residues.

The chain's CDR3 is CASRGSRGGTDTQYF. The CDR3 DNA reads as TGTGCCAGCAGAGGCTCCAGAGGGGGTACAGATACGCAGTATTTT. The J gene is TRBJ2-3, the V gene TRBV7-9; a possible D gene is TRBD1 (6 bases). V lost 6 bases to trimming and J lost 3 bases, with 16 bases between them. This CDR3 region has 15 residues. Per germline, CDR1 SEHNR and CDR2 FQNEAQ (reference sequence).

The DNA of the CDR3 is TGTGCCAGCAAGGACAGCCAAACTTCCTATGGCTACACCTTC. This encodes CASKDSQTSYGYTF. The chain carries TRBV28 and TRBJ1-2; D may be TRBD1 (6 bases). Trimming shortened V by 7 bases and J by 4 bases, and 16 bases separated the two germline ends. Germline values: CDR1 MDHEN, CDR2 SYDVKM. The CDR3 spans 14 residues.

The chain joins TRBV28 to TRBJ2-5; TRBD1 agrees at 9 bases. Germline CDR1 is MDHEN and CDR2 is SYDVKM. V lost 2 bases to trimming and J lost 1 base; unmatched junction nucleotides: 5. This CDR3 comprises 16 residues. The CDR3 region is CASSLPGTGFQETQYF. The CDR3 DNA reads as TGTGCCAGCAGTTTACCCGGGACAGGGTTCCAAGAGACCCAGTACTTC.

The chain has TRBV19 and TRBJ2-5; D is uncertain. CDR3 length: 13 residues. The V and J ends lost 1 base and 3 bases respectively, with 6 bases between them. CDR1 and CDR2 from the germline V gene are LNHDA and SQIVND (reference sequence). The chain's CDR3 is CASSIVLKETQYF. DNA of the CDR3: TGTGCCAGTAGTATAGTTCTTAAAGAGACCCAGTACTTC.

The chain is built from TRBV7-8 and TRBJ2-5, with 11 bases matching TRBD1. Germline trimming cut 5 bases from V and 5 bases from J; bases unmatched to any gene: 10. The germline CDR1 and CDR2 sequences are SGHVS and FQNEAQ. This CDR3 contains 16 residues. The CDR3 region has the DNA TGTGCCAGCAGCCAGGGCCGGACAGGGGGCCTGGAGACCCAGTACTTC. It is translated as CASSQGRTGGLETQYF.

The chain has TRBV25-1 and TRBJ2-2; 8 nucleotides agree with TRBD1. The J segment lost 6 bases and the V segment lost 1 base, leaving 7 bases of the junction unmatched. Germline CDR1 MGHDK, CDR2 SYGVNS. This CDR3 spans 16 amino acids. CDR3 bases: TGTGCCAGCAGTGAATTGCAGGGGGCGCGATCCGGGGAGCTGTTTTTT. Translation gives CASSELQGARSGELFF.

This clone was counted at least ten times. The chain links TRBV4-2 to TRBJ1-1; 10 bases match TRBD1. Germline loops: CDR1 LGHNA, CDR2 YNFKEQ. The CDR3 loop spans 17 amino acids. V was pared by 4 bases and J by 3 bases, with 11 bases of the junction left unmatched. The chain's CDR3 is CASSPRQGALLDTEAFF. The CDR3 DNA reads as TGTGCCAGCAGCCCCCGACAGGGGGCGTTATTAGACACTGAAGCTTTCTTT.

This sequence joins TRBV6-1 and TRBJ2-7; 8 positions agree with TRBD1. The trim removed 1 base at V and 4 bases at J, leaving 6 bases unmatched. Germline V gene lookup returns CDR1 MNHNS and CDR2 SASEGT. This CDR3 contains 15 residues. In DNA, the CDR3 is TGTGCCAGCAGTGAAGTTGGGACAGGTGGGTACGAGCAGTACTTC. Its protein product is CASSEVGTGGYEQYF.

The CDR3 protein is CASSLVRQETQYF. The CDR3 DNA reads TGTGCCAGCAGCTTAGTCAGGCAAGAGACCCAGTACTTC. The rearrangement links TRBV11-2 to TRBJ2-5; D is undetermined. The CDR3 extends over 13 amino acids. Germline V gene sequence: CDR1 SGHAT, CDR2 FQNNGV. Trimming removed 1 base from V and 2 bases from J, with 5 bases in between. The full variable domain, its missing parts supplied by reference TRBV11-2 and TRBJ2-5, is EAGVAQSPRYKIIEKRQSVAFWCNPISGHATLYWYQQILGQGPKLLIQFQNNGVVDDSQLPKDRFSAERLKGVDSTLKIQPAKLEDSAVYLCASSLVRQETQYFGPGTRLLVL.

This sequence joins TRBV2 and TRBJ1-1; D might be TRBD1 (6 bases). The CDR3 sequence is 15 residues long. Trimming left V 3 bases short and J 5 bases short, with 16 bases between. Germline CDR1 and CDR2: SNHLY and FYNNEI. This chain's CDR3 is CASSDGTTTSTEAFF. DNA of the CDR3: TGTGCCAGCAGTGACGGGACAACGACTTCAACTGAAGCTTTCTTT.

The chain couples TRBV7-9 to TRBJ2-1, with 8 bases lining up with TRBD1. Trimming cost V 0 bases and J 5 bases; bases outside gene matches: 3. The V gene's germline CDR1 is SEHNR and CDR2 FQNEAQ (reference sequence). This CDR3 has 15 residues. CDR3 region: CASSLAGTGHNEQFF. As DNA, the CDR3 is TGTGCCAGCAGCTTAGCCGGGACAGGACACAATGAGCAGTTCTTC.

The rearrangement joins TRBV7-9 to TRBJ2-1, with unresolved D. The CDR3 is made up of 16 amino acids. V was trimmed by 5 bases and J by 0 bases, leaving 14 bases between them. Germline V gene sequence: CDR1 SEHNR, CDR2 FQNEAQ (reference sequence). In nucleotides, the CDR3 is TGTGCCAGCAGCCCGTATCCCTCGAGCTCCTACAATGAGCAGTTCTTC. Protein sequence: CASSPYPSSSYNEQFF. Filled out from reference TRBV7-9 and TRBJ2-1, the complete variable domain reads DTGVSQNPRHKITKRGQNVTFRCDPISEHNRLYWYRQTLGQGPEFLTYFQNEAQLEKSRLLSDRFSAERPKGSFSTLEIQRTEQGDSAMYLCASSPYPSSSYNEQFFGPGTRLTVL.

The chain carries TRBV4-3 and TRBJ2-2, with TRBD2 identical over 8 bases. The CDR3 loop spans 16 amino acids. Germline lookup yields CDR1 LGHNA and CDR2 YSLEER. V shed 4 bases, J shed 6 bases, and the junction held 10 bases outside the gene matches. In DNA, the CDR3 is TGCGCCAGCAGCCCCTTTGCCGGGGGGGAGGCCGGGGAGCTGTTTTTT. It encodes CASSPFAGGEAGELFF.

CDR3 residues: CASTPLAGIEMEAFF. DNA of the CDR3: TGTGCCAGCACCCCCTTAGCGGGAATTGAAATGGAAGCTTTCTTT. The V gene is TRBV27, the J gene TRBJ1-1, with no clear D. This CDR3 contains 15 residues. CDR1 and CDR2 (germline): MNHEY, SMNVEV (reference sequence). V lost 7 bases and J lost 8, with 23 bases in between.

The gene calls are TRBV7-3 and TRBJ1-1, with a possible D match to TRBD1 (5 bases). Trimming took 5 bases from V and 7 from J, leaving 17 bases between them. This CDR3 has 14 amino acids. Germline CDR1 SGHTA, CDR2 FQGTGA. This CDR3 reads CASSPRGAGIEAFF. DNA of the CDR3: TGTGCCAGCAGCCCAAGGGGTGCAGGGATTGAAGCTTTCTTT.

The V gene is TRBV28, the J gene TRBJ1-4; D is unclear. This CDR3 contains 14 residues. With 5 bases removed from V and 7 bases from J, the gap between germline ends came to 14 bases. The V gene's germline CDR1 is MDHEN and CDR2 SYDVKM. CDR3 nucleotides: TGTGCCAGCAGTCCCTCCGAGCCGGGTGAAAAACTGTTTTTT. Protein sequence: CASSPSEPGEKLFF.

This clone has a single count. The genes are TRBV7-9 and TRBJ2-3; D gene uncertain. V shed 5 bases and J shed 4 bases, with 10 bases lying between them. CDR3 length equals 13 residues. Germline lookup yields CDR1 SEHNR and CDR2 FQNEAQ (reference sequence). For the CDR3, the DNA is TGTGCCAGCAGCCCCCCCAGCGCAGATACGCAGTATTTT. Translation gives CASSPPSADTQYF.

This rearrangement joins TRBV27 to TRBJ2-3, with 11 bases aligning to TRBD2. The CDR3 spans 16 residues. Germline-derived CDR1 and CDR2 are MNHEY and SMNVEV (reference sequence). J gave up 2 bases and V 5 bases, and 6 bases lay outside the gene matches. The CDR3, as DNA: TGTGCCAGCAGTCTTCAACTAGCGGGGGCCACAGATACGCAGTATTTT. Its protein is CASSLQLAGATDTQYF.

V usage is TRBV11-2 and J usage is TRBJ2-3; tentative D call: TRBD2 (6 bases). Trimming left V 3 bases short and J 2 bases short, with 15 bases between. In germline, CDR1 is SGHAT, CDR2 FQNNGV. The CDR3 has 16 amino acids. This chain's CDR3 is CASSLGLRGTTDTQYF. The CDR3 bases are TGTGCCAGCAGCTTGGGTCTGCGGGGAACCACAGATACGCAGTATTTT.

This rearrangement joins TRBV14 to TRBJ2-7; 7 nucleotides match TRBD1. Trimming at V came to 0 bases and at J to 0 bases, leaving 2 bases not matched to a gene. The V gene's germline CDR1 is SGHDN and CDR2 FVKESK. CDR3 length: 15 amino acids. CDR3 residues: CASSQEQGSSYEQYF. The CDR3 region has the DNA TGTGCCAGCAGCCAAGAACAGGGGAGCTCCTACGAGCAGTACTTC.

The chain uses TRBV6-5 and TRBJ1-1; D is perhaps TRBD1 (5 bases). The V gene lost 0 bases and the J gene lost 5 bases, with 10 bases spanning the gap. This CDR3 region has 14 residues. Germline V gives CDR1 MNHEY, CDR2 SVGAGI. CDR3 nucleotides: TGTGCCAGCAGTTACTCTGTTCGGGGGACTGAAGCTTTCTTT. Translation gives CASSYSVRGTEAFF.